These T cell receptor beta chains were read from a single sample in a study of vaccination effects on CD4 cells after COVID-19. These receptors' targets are unknown. Method: immunoSEQ multiplex PCR; TCRdb's copy keeps in-frame clones and lacks some. The table has tens of thousands of clones, around 67% seen once. Sample: CD4+ T cells from PBMCs cultured without peptide, taken before COVID-19 vaccination. The receptors come from a human donor who received a COVID-19 vaccine. CDR3s leave out the opening cysteine and the closing phenylalanine or tryptophan. A D gene is named only where the DNA matches it firmly.

j_gene | d_gene | len | v_gene | CDR3aa
TRBJ2-7 | NA | 12 | TRBV12-5 | ASGLADGYYEQY
TRBJ2-3 | TRBD2 | 15 | TRBV5-4 | ASSLETSGMITDTQY
TRBJ2-5 | NA | 11 | TRBV7-2 | ASSTGGLETQY
TRBJ1-5 | NA | 12 | TRBV6-1 | ASSEPLVGQPQH
TRBJ2-6 | NA | 12 | TRBV9 | ASSVEAGANVLT
TRBJ1-3 | NA | 11 | TRBV20-1 | SASHRAGNTIY
TRBJ1-5 | NA | 14 | TRBV28 | ASSFGSGVGNQPQH
TRBJ1-4 | TRBD1 | 12 | TRBV6-6 | ASSSTGSWEKLF
TRBJ1-5 | NA | 11 | TRBV5-6 | ASSLDRDQPQH
TRBJ1-1 | NA | 11 | TRBV6-5 | ASTDGGVSEAF
TRBJ2-3 | TRBD1 | 15 | TRBV5-4 | ASSLGTGVSSTDTQY
TRBJ2-7 | NA | 13 | TRBV18 | ASSPQGPISYEQY
TRBJ1-6 | NA | 12 | TRBV2 | ASRDAGLSSPLH
TRBJ1-5 | NA | 11 | TRBV6-5 | ASSYSGDQPQH
TRBJ2-5 | TRBD2 | 15 | TRBV18 | ASSPLNIREEGETQY
TRBJ1-1 | NA | 12 | TRBV28 | ASSFGIMNTEAF
TRBJ1-1 | NA | 9 | TRBV25-1 | ASRRGAEAF
TRBJ1-6 | NA | 11 | TRBV25-1 | ASRVYDNSPLH
TRBJ2-5 | NA | 11 | TRBV5-6 | ASSSQNQETQY
TRBJ2-2 | TRBD2 | 14 | TRBV19 | ASTLPGRGTPGELF
TRBJ1-4 | NA | 13 | TRBV9 | ASSLAGGYNEKLF
TRBJ2-7 | TRBD2 | 15 | TRBV7-2 | ASSLSGLAGGSYEQY
TRBJ1-1 | NA | 14 | TRBV28 | ASSWGGMSGNTEAF
TRBJ1-3 | NA | 10 | TRBV25-1 | ASSERGNTIY
TRBJ2-5 | TRBD2 | 12 | TRBV19 | ASSSGGAGETQY
TRBJ1-2 | TRBD1 | 12 | TRBV11-2 | ASSSGQGTYGYT
TRBJ2-1 | TRBD2 | 14 | TRBV9 | ASSVFDGRALNEQF
TRBJ2-6 | NA | 13 | TRBV5-1 | ASNPSVSGANVLT
TRBJ2-3 | NA | 15 | TRBV14 | ASSQEGAVFYTDTQY
TRBJ2-6 | NA | 16 | TRBV19 | ASSMRRGLGSGANVLT
TRBJ1-1 | NA | 11 | TRBV3-1/TRBV3-2 | ASSQHSNTEAF
TRBJ1-5 | NA | 10 | TRBV9 | ASSRPNQPQH
TRBJ2-4 | NA | 15 | TRBV4-3 | ASSQAKQGFGKNIQY
TRBJ2-7 | TRBD2 | 12 | TRBV30 | AWGLAGRTYEQY
TRBJ2-6 | NA | 12 | TRBV9 | ASSPWSGANVLT
TRBJ1-6 | NA | 13 | TRBV30 | AWGYRDKKGLPLH
TRBJ2-1 | NA | 16 | TRBV5-1 | ASSLVPLGQNSYNEQF
TRBJ2-7 | TRBD1 | 10 | TRBV6-5 | ASSGQGNEQY
TRBJ2-7 | NA | 8 | TRBV2 | ASSLGEQY
TRBJ2-1 | NA | 14 | TRBV5-1 | ASSLQTDGPYNEQF
TRBJ1-5 | TRBD1 | 13 | TRBV5-6 | ASSYWTGGSQPQH
TRBJ2-7 | NA | 12 | TRBV4-2 | ASSQVGGTYEQY
TRBJ1-2 | NA | 12 | TRBV29-1 | SVEGRGWEGGYT
TRBJ1-1 | NA | 12 | TRBV9 | ASSVRGGGTEAF
TRBJ2-1 | TRBD2 | 15 | TRBV15 | ATSRGATSGRNNEQF
TRBJ1-2 | NA | 13 | TRBV19 | ASSTPGGTGYGYT
TRBJ2-7 | NA | 12 | TRBV2 | ASVEGFFSYEQY
TRBJ2-1 | NA | 13 | TRBV2 | ASSVRGSSYNEQF